One and the same sample provided the 17 T cell receptor beta chains below, sequenced in a study of shared clonotypes between healthy human individuals. It was CD45RO-negative cells, positively selected for CCR7, that made up naive CD8 cells, with terminally differentiated effector memory CD45RA+ cells excluded. Here immunoSEQ multiplex PCR was the method, and the copy in TCRdb shows in-frame clones only, minus some. The sample shows around 2,000,000 clones, about 95% of them seen only once. Sequencing was carried out using naive CD8+ T cells sorted from blood. The receptors were sampled from a young man in good health.

The table lists this clone with a count of one. The same CDR3 can be traced to other DNA sequences in this sample. The chain joins TRBV5-4 to TRBJ2-7; 7 nucleotides agree with TRBD1. Germline V lookup: CDR1 SGHNT, CDR2 YYREEE (reference sequence). This CDR3 is 13 amino acids long. The J segment lost 2 bases and the V segment lost 7 bases, leaving 6 bases of the junction unmatched. The CDR3 reads CASSPGQTYEQYF. As DNA, the CDR3 is TGTGCCAGCTCACCGGGACAGACCTACGAGCAGTACTTC.

The chain couples TRBV28 to TRBJ1-2; 9 bases are shared with TRBD1. This CDR3 has 14 amino acids. CDR1 and CDR2 (germline): MDHEN, SYDVKM. V lost 5 bases and J lost 7; bases outside the gene matches: 8. CDR3 DNA sequence: TGTGCCAGCAGTCCAGCCGGGACAGGGTCTGGCTACACCTTC. Translating gives CASSPAGTGSGYTF.

The rearrangement joins TRBV19 to TRBJ1-2; D perhaps matches TRBD1 (5 bases). CDR3 length: 15 amino acids. The ends were cut back, 0 bases at V and 2 bases at J, with 10 bases in the middle. The germline V gene encodes CDR1 LNHDA and CDR2 SQIVND (reference sequence). The chain's CDR3 is CASSIDQGDNYGYTF. The CDR3 DNA reads TGTGCCAGTAGTATAGATCAAGGGGACAACTATGGCTACACCTTC.

The V call is TRBV7-9, the J call TRBJ2-7; D assignment may be TRBD1 or TRBD2 (5 bases each). Trimming shortened V by 0 bases and J by 7 bases, and 19 bases separated the two germline ends. The germline CDR1 and CDR2 sequences are SEHNR and FQNEAQ (reference sequence). This CDR3 region has 16 residues. The CDR3: CASSLAGPRLMGEQYF. The CDR3 coding sequence is TGTGCCAGCAGCTTAGCGGGACCCAGGCTAATGGGGGAGCAGTACTTC.

The chain joins TRBV13 to TRBJ2-1; D gene unclear. CDR3 length equals 15 residues. V was trimmed by 1 base and J by 4 bases, leaving 11 bases between them. Germline-derived CDR1 and CDR2 are PRHDT and FYEKMQ (reference sequence). CDR3 sequence (DNA): TGTGCCAGCAGCTTAGTTAGTGGGTTATACAATGAGCAGTTCTTC. Translated: CASSLVSGLYNEQFF.

About this clone: Additional DNA sequences in this sample encode the identical CDR3. The genes are TRBV6-5 and TRBJ2-7; the D gene is possibly TRBD1 (5 bases). This CDR3 has 12 residues. Germline V CDR1 and CDR2: MNHEY, SVGAGI. V lost 4 bases, J lost 4 bases, and 8 bases lay in between. This CDR3 reads CASSSTGYEQYF. The DNA of the CDR3 is TGTGCCAGCAGTTCTACAGGATACGAGCAGTACTTC.

The V and J genes are TRBV11-2 and TRBJ1-4; D call uncertain. Looked up from germline, CDR1 is SGHAT and CDR2 is FQNNGV. Trimming stripped 7 bases from V and 5 bases from J, with 14 bases between. This CDR3 has 14 residues. This CDR3 is CASKHSDRNEKLFF. The DNA of the CDR3 is TGTGCCAGCAAACACTCAGACCGCAATGAAAAACTGTTTTTT.

For the CDR3, the DNA is TGTGCCAGCAGTGATCGGACTACTCCTTCCTACAATGAGCAGTTCTTC. Translation gives CASSDRTTPSYNEQFF. The rearrangement links TRBV6-1 to TRBJ2-1, with D possibly TRBD2 on 6 matching bases. This CDR3 has 16 amino acids. The V gene lost 3 bases and the J gene lost 1 base, with 13 bases spanning the gap. The germline V gene encodes CDR1 MNHNS and CDR2 SASEGT.

To note about this clone: Other DNA sequences in this sample translate to the same CDR3. The rearrangement joins TRBV7-2 to TRBJ2-3; D remains ambiguous. The V gene's germline CDR1 is SGHTA and CDR2 FQGNSA. V dropped 1 base and J dropped 2 bases, with 7 bases sitting between them. CDR3 size: 14 residues. In nucleotides, the CDR3 is TGTGCCAGCAGCTTAGTTGGGGACACAGATACGCAGTATTTT. Translation gives CASSLVGDTDTQYF.

The V call is TRBV28, the J call TRBJ2-7; TRBD1 agrees at 9 bases. This CDR3 spans 15 amino acids. Germline-derived CDR1 and CDR2 are MDHEN and SYDVKM. J gave up 7 bases and V 6 bases, and 13 bases lay outside the gene matches. CDR3 sequence: CASSYPLDRGGEQYF. As DNA, the CDR3 is TGTGCCAGCAGCTATCCCCTGGACAGGGGCGGTGAGCAGTACTTC. The whole variable domain, remainder taken from reference TRBV28 and TRBJ2-7, is DVKVTQSSRYLVKRTGEKVFLECVQDMDHENMFWYRQDPGLGLRLIYFSYDVKMKEKGDIPEGYSVSREKKERFSLILESASTNQTSMYLCASSYPLDRGGEQYFGPGTRLTVT.

The chain carries TRBV9 and TRBJ2-1, with D unclear. This CDR3 comprises 14 residues. Germline CDR1 and CDR2: SGDLS and YYNGEE. Trimming shortened V by 0 bases and J by 2 bases, and 6 bases separated the two germline ends. The DNA of the CDR3 is TGTGCCAGCAGCGTAGCCCCCCCCTACAATGAGCAGTTCTTC. Its translation: CASSVAPPYNEQFF.

This chain links TRBV5-1 with TRBJ1-5, with D possibly matching TRBD1 (5 bases). The CDR3 has 14 amino acids. The germline CDR1 and CDR2 sequences are SGHRS and YFSETQ. The V end lost 4 bases, the J end lost 4 bases, and 12 bases lay between the germline ends. The CDR3 protein is CASSPDSSNQPQHF. In DNA, the CDR3 is TGCGCCAGCAGCCCAGACAGCTCGAATCAGCCCCAGCATTTT.

For this clone: The same CDR3 also results from other DNA sequences found in this sample. V gene TRBV4-1 combines with J gene TRBJ2-1; possibly TRBD2 for D (5 bases). The CDR3 consists of 15 residues. The V end was cut by 1 base, the J end by 4 bases, with 11 bases between. Per the germline V gene, CDR1 is MGHRA and CDR2 is YSYEKL. CDR3 residues: CASSQAGGSYNEQFF. In nucleotides, the CDR3 is TGCGCCAGCAGCCAAGCCGGCGGGTCTTACAATGAGCAGTTCTTC.

V usage is TRBV25-1 and J usage is TRBJ2-7; TRBD1 agrees at 8 bases. Germline lookup yields CDR1 MGHDK and CDR2 SYGVNS. The CDR3 has 14 amino acids. V lost 4 bases to trimming and J lost 2 bases; unmatched junction nucleotides: 4. CDR3 protein: CASSVGTGAYEQYF. CDR3 nucleotide sequence: TGTGCCAGCAGTGTAGGGACAGGAGCCTACGAGCAGTACTTC.

The chain employs TRBV15 and TRBJ2-5; 7 positions agree with TRBD1. Trimming at V came to 0 bases and at J to 0 bases, leaving 7 bases not matched to a gene. Germline V CDR1 and CDR2: LNHNV, YYDKDF (reference sequence). The CDR3 runs 17 residues. The CDR3 region has the DNA TGTGCCACCAGCAGAGATGACAGGGCCGGGTACCAAGAGACCCAGTACTTC. Translation gives CATSRDDRAGYQETQYF.

The chain is built from TRBV2 and TRBJ2-5; perhaps TRBD2 as D (7 bases). V lost 3 bases, J lost 3 bases, and 14 bases lay in between. There are 15 residues in the CDR3. Germline lookup yields CDR1 SNHLY and CDR2 FYNNEI. CDR3 sequence reads: CASSEIGGPKETQYF. CDR3 nucleotides: TGTGCCAGCAGTGAGATCGGGGGGCCAAAAGAGACCCAGTACTTC.

This clone was seen a single time. The gene calls are TRBV6-6 and TRBJ2-5, with D possibly TRBD1 on 6 matching bases. Per germline, CDR1 MNHNY and CDR2 SVGAGI (reference sequence). Trimming took off 4 bases at V and 3 bases at J, with 12 bases between the two ends. There are 14 residues in the CDR3. CDR3 protein: CASSWGQIKETQYF. CDR3 in DNA: TGTGCCAGCAGTTGGGGACAAATTAAAGAGACCCAGTACTTC.